Listed here are 5 T cell receptor beta chains from one sample, sequenced in a study of T cells after yellow fever vaccination (dated by TCRdb to about 2019). Per the publication, the treatment or condition label means: live attenuated yellow fever vaccine strain. The library was prepared using 5' RACE. The run used an Illumina HiSeq 2500. Through fastp at Q25 and MiXCR, TCRdb rebuilt clones from the public reads, retaining in-frame beta chains. Each entry is one CDR3 protein sequence, shown with its most common DNA and genes. This sample gives fewer than 650,000 distinct CDR3 sequences in total; 20% to 25% of them show up just once. Approximately 16% of the sample goes to the ten largest clones. The sequencing here drew on PBMCs, taken roughly 20 days after the first yellow fever vaccination. Receptors originate from a man aged 18 to 29 who received the YFV17D yellow fever vaccine.

This rearrangement joins TRBV4-2 to TRBJ2-7; D ambiguous. Per the germline V gene, CDR1 is LGHNA and CDR2 is YNFKEQ. Trimming left V 2 bases short and J 2 bases short, with 13 bases between. This CDR3 has 15 amino acids. The CDR3 here is CASSQRTNSAYEQYF. The CDR3 DNA reads as TGTGCCAGCAGCCAACGTACCAACTCAGCCTACGAGCAGTACTTC.

This clonotype has just a few counts. The chain joins TRBV7-2 to TRBJ1-2; no reliable D call. With 5 bases removed from V and 0 bases from J, the gap between germline ends came to 16 bases. The CDR3 runs 16 residues. Germline V CDR1 and CDR2: SGHTA, FQGNSA. Here the CDR3 DNA reads TGTGCCAGCAGCCCCGGACGTCTTTTAGCTAACTATGGCTACACCTTC. This codes for CASSPGRLLANYGYTF.

The V gene is TRBV12-3 or TRBV12-4, the J gene TRBJ2-1, with D possibly being TRBD1 (6 bases). This CDR3 comprises 15 residues. Trimming removed 6 bases from V and 5 bases from J, with 17 bases in between. The CDR3 nucleotides are TGTGCCAGCAGGACGGCCGGGACACTTGACAATGAGCAGTTCTTC. Translated, it gives CASRTAGTLDNEQFF.

V and J are TRBV3-1 and TRBJ2-3, with 9 bases aligning to TRBD1. V lost 5 bases, J lost 2 bases, and 5 bases stayed unmatched. CDR3 length: 15 residues. Germline V CDR1 and CDR2: LGHDT, YNNKEL (reference sequence). CDR3 coding DNA: TGTGCCAGCAGCGGGACAGGGCTATTCACAGATACGCAGTATTTT. Translation gives CASSGTGLFTDTQYF.

There are a few counts of this clonotype. The DNA for the CDR3 is TGTGCCAGCAGCCAGTCCGGGACAGGGGATCAGCCCCAGCATTTT. This encodes CASSQSGTGDQPQHF. The gene calls are TRBV4-2 and TRBJ1-5; 10 bases are shared with TRBD1. Per the germline V gene, CDR1 is LGHNA and CDR2 is YNFKEQ. V was pared by 3 bases and J by 5 bases, with 4 bases of the junction left unmatched. This CDR3 region has 15 residues.